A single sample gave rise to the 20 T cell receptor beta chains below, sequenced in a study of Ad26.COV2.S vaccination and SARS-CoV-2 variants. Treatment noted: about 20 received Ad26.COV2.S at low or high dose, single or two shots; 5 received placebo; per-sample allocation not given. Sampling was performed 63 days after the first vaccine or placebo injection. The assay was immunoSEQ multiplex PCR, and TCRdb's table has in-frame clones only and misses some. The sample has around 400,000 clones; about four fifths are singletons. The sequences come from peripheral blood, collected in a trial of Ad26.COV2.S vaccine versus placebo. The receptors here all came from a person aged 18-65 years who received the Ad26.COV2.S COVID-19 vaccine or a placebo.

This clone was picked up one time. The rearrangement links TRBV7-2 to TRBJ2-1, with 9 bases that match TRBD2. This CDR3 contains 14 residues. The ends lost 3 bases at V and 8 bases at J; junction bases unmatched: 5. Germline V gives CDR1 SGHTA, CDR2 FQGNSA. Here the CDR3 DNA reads TGTGCCAGCAGCTTCAGAGCGGGAGGTCATGAGCAGTTCTTC. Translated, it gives CASSFRAGGHEQFF.

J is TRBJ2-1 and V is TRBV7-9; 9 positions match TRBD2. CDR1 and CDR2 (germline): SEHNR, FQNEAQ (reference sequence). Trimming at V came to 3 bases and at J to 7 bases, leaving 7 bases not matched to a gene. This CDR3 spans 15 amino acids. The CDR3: CASSLSLAGRNEQFF. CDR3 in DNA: TGTGCCAGCAGCTTGTCCCTAGCGGGGAGGAATGAGCAGTTCTTC. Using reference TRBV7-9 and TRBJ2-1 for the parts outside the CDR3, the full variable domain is DTGVSQNPRHKITKRGQNVTFRCDPISEHNRLYWYRQTLGQGPEFLTYFQNEAQLEKSRLLSDRFSAERPKGSFSTLEIQRTEQGDSAMYLCASSLSLAGRNEQFFGPGTRLTVL.

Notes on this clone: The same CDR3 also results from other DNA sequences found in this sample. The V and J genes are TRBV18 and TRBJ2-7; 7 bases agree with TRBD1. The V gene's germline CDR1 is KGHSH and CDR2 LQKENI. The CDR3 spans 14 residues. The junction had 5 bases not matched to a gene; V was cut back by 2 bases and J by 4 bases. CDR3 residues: CASSPTGTVYEQYF. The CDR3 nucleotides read TGTGCCAGCTCACCAACCGGGACAGTATACGAGCAGTACTTC.

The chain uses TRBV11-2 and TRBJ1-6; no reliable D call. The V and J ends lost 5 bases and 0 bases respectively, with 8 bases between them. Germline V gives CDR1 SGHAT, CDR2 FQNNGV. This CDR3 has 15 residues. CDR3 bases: TGTGCCAGCAGCCGGACGGGCTCCTATAATTCACCCCTCCACTTT. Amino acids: CASSRTGSYNSPLHF.

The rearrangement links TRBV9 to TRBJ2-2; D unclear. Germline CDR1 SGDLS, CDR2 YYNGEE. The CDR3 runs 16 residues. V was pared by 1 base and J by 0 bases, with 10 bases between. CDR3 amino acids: CASSVSVPANTGELFF. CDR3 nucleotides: TGTGCCAGCAGCGTAAGCGTCCCCGCGAACACCGGGGAGCTGTTTTTT. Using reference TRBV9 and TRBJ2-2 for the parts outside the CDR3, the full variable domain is DSGVTQTPKHLITATGQRVTLRCSPRSGDLSVYWYQQSLDQGLQFLIQYYNGEERAKGNILERFSAQQFPDLHSELNLSSLELGDSALYFCASSVSVPANTGELFFGEGSRLTVL.

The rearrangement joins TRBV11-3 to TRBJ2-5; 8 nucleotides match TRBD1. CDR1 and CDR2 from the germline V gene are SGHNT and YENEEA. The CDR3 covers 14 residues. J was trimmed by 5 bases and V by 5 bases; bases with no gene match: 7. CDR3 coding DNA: TGTGCCAGCAGCCCGGGGACAGGTATGGAGACCCAGTACTTC. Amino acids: CASSPGTGMETQYF. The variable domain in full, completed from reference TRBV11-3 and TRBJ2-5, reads EAGVVQSPRYKIIEKKQPVAFWCNPISGHNTLYWYLQNLGQGPELLIRYENEEAVDDSQLPKDRFSAERLKGVDSTLKIQPAELGDSAVYLCASSPGTGMETQYFGPGTRLLVL.

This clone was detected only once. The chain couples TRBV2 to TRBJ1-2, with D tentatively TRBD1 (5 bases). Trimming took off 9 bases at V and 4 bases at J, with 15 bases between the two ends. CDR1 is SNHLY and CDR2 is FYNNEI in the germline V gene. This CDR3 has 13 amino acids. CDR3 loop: CASAQDSLYGYTF. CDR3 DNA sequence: TGTGCCAGTGCACAAGACAGCCTCTATGGCTACACCTTC.

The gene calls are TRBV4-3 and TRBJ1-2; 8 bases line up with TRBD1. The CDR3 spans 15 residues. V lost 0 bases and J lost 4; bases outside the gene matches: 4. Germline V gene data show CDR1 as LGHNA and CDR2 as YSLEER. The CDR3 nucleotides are TGCGCCAGCAGCCAAGATTGGACAGGGCGCTATGGCTACACCTTC. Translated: CASSQDWTGRYGYTF.

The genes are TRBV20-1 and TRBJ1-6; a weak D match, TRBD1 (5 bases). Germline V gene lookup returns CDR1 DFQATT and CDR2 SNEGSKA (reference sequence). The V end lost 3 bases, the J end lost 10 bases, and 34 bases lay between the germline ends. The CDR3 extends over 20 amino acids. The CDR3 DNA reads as TGCAGTGCTAGTTCCCCACGAGCAGGGCCACGTAATTTGCGAGGATCACCCCTCCACTTT. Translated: CSASSPRAGPRNLRGSPLHF.

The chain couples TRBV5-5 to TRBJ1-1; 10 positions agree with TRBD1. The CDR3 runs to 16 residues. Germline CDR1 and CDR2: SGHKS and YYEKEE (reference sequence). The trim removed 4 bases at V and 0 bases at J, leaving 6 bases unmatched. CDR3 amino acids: CASSLRDRGMNTEAFF. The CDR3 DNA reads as TGTGCCAGCAGCCTGCGGGACAGGGGAATGAACACTGAAGCTTTCTTT.

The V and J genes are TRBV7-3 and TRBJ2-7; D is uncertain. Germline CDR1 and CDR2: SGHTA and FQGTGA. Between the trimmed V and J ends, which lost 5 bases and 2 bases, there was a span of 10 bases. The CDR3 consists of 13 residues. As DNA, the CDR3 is TGTGCCAGCAGCCGAGGTGATCCCTACGAGCAGTACTTC. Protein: CASSRGDPYEQYF.

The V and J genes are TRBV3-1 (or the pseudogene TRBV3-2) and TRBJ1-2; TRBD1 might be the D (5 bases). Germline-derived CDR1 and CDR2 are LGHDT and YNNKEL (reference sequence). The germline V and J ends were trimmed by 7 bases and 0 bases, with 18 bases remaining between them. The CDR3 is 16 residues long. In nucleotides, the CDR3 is TGTGCCAGCAACAATAGGACGGGGGTAGCTAACTATGGCTACACCTTC. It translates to CASNNRTGVANYGYTF.

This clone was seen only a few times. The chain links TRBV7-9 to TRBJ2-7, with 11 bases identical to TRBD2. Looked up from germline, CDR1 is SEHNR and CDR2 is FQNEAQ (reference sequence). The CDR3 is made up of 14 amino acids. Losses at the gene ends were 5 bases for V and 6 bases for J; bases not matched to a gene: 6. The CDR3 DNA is TGTGCCAGCAGCGGTAGCGGGAGGGCTGGCGAGCAGTACTTC. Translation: CASSGSGRAGEQYF. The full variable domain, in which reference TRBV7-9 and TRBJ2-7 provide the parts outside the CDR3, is DTGVSQNPRHKITKRGQNVTFRCDPISEHNRLYWYRQTLGQGPEFLTYFQNEAQLEKSRLLSDRFSAERPKGSFSTLEIQRTEQGDSAMYLCASSGSGRAGEQYFGPGTRLTVT.

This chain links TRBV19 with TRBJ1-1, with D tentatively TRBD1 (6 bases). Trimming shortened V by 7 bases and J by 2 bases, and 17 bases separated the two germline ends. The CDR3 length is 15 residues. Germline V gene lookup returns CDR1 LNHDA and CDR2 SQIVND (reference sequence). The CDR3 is CASTKQGVVNTEAFF. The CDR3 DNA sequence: TGTGCCAGTACGAAACAGGGAGTTGTAAACACTGAAGCTTTCTTT. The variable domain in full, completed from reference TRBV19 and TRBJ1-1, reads DGGITQSPKYLFRKEGQNVTLSCEQNLNHDAMYWYRQDPGQGLRLIYYSQIVNDFQKGDIAEGYSVSREKKESFPLTVTSAQKNPTAFYLCASTKQGVVNTEAFFGQGTRLTVV.

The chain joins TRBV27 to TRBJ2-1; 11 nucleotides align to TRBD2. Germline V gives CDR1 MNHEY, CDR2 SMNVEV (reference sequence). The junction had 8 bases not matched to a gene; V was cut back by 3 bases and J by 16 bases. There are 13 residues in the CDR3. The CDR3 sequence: CASSFGRLAGLFF. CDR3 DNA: TGTGCCAGCAGTTTCGGAAGACTAGCGGGGTTATTCTTC.

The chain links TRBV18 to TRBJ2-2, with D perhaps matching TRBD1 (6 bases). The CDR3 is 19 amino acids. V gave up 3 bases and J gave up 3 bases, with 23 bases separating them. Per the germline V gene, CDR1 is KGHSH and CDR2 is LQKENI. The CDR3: CASSPLSGASVLYTGELFF. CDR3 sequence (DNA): TGTGCCAGCTCACCGCTTTCAGGGGCGTCTGTATTGTACACCGGGGAGCTGTTTTTT.

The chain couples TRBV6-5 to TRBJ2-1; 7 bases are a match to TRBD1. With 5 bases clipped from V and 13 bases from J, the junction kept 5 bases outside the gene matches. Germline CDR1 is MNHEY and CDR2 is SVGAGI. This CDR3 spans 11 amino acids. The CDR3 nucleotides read TGTGCCAGCAGTAAGACAGGGCCCCAGTTCTTC. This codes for CASSKTGPQFF.

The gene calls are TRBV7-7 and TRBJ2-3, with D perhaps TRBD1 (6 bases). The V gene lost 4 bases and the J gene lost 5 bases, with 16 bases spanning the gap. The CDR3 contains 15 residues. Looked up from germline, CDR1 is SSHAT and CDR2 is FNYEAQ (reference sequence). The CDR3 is CASSWGRQAGDTQYF. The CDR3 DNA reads TGTGCCAGCAGCTGGGGGCGACAGGCTGGAGATACGCAGTATTTT.

The CDR3 here is CASSLGPLEKLFF. The CDR3 region has the DNA TGTGCCAGCAGCTTGGGCCCTCTCGAAAAACTGTTTTTT. The chain has TRBV5-6 and TRBJ1-4; D is ambiguous. The V gene lost 0 bases and the J gene lost 8 bases, with 8 bases spanning the gap. This CDR3 spans 13 amino acids. From germline, CDR1 is SGHDT and CDR2 YYEEEE.

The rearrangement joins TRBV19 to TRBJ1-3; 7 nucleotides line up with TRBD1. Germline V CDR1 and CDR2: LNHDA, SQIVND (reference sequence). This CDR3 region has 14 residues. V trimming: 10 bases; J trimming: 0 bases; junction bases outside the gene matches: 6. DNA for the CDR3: TGTGCCACAAGGACAGGCCCCTCTGGAAACACCATATATTTT. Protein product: CATRTGPSGNTIYF.